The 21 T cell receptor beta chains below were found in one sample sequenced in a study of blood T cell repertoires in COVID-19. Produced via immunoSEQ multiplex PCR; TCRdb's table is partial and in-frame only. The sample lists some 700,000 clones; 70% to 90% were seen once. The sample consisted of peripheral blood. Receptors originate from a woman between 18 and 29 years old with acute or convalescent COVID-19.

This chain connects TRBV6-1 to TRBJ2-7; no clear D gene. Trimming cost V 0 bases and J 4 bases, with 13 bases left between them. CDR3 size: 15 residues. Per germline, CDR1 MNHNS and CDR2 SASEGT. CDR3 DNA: TGTGCCAGCAGTGAAGCTGGTCACAGCAATTACGAGCAGTACTTC. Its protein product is CASSEAGHSNYEQYF.

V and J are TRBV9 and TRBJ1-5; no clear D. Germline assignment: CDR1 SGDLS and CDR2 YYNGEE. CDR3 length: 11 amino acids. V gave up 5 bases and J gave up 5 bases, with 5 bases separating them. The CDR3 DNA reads TGTGCCAGCAGTCGCGATCAGCCCCAGCATTTT. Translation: CASSRDQPQHF. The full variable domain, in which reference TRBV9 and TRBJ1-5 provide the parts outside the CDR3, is DSGVTQTPKHLITATGQRVTLRCSPRSGDLSVYWYQQSLDQGLQFLIQYYNGEERAKGNILERFSAQQFPDLHSELNLSSLELGDSALYFCASSRDQPQHFGDGTRLSIL.

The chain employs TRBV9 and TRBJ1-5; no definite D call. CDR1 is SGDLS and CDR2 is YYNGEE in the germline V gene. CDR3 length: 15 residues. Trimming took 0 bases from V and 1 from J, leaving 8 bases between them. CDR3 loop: CASSVGDTSNQPQHF. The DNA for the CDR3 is TGTGCCAGCAGCGTAGGAGACACGAGCAATCAGCCCCAGCATTTT. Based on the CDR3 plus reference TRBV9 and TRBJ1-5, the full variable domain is DSGVTQTPKHLITATGQRVTLRCSPRSGDLSVYWYQQSLDQGLQFLIQYYNGEERAKGNILERFSAQQFPDLHSELNLSSLELGDSALYFCASSVGDTSNQPQHFGDGTRLSIL.

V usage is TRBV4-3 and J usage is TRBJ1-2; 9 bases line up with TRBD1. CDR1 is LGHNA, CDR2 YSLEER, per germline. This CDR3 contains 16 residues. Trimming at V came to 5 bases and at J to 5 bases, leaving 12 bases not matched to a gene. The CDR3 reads CASSVPGQGRGYGYTF. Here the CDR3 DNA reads TGCGCCAGCAGCGTCCCGGGACAGGGACGAGGGTATGGCTACACCTTC.

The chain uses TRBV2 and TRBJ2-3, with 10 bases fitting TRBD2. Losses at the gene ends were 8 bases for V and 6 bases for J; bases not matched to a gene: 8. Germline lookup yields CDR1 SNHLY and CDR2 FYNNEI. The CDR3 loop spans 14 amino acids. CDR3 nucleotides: TGTGCCAGCGGAACAGCGGGGGGGACCGATACGCAGTATTTT. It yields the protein CASGTAGGTDTQYF. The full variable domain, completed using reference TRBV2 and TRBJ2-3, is EPEVTQTPSHQVTQMGQEVILRCVPISNHLYFYWYRQILGQKVEFLVSFYNNEISEKSEIFDDQFSVERPDGSNFTLKIRSTKLEDSAMYFCASGTAGGTDTQYFGPGTRLTVL.

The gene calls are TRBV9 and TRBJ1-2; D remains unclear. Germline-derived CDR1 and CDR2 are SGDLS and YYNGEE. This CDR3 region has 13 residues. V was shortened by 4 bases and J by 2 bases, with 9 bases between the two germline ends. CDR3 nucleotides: TGTGCCAGCAGCCCCCAGGCCAACTATGGCTACACCTTC. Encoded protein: CASSPQANYGYTF.

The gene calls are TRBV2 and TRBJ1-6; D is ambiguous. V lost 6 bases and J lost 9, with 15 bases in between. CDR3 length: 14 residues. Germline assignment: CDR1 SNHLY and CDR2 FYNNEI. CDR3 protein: CASRSSVVSSPLHF. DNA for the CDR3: TGTGCCAGCAGGTCCTCGGTTGTAAGTTCACCCCTCCACTTT.

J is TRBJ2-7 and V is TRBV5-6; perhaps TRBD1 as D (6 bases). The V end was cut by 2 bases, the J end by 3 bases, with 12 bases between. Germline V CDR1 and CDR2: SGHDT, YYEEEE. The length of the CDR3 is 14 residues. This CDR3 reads CASSLNGDIYEQYF. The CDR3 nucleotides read TGTGCCAGCAGCTTAAACGGGGACATCTACGAGCAGTACTTC. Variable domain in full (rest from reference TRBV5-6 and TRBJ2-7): DAGVTQSPTHLIKTRGQQVTLRCSPKSGHDTVSWYQQALGQGPQFIFQYYEEEERQRGNFPDRFSGHQFPNYSSELNVNALLLGDSALYLCASSLNGDIYEQYFGPGTRLTVT.

Written as DNA, the CDR3 is TGTGCCAGCAGCTCCGTAGTGGGACAGGGTCCTCCTGAGCAGTTCTTC. Its translation is CASSSVVGQGPPEQFF. V gene TRBV7-9 combines with J gene TRBJ2-1; 9 bases are a match to TRBD1. Germline CDR1 is SEHNR and CDR2 is FQNEAQ (reference sequence). The J segment lost 9 bases and the V segment lost 4 bases, leaving 13 bases of the junction unmatched. This CDR3 contains 16 residues.

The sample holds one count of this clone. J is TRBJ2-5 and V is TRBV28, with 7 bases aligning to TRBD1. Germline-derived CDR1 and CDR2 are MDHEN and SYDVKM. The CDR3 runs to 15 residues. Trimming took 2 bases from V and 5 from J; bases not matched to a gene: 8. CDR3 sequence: CASSLPQDRRETQYF. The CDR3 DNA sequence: TGTGCCAGCAGTTTACCACAGGACAGGAGGGAGACCCAGTACTTC.

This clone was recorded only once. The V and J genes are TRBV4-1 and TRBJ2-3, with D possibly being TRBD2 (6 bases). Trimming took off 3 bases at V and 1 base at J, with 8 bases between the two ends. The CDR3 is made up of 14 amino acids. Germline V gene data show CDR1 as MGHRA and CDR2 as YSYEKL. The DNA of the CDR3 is TGCGCCAGCAGCCAGTCGGGGGGCACAGATACGCAGTATTTT. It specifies CASSQSGGTDTQYF.

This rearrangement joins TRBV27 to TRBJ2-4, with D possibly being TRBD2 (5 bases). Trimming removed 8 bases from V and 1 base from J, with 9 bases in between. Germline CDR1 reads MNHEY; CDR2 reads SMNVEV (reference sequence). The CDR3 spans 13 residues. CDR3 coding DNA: TGTGCCAGCCGCGGGTTGGCCAAAAACATTCAGTACTTC. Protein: CASRGLAKNIQYF.

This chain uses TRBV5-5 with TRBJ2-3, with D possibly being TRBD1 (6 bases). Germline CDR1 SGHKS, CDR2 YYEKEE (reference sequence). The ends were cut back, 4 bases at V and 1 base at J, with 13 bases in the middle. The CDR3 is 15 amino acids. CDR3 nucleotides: TGTGCCAGCAGCCCCACGAGACAGGGCACAGATACGCAGTATTTT. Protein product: CASSPTRQGTDTQYF. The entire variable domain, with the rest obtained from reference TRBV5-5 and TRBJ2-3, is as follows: DAGVTQSPTHLIKTRGQQVTLRCSPISGHKSVSWYQQVLGQGPQFIFQYYEKEERGRGNFPDRFSARQFPNYSSELNVNALLLGDSALYLCASSPTRQGTDTQYFGPGTRLTVL.

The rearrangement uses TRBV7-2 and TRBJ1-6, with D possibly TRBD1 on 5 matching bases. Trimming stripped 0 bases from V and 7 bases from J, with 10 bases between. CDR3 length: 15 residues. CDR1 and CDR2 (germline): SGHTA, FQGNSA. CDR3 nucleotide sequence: TGTGCCAGCAGCTTAGCCGACAGCCCCAATTCACCCCTCCACTTT. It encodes CASSLADSPNSPLHF.

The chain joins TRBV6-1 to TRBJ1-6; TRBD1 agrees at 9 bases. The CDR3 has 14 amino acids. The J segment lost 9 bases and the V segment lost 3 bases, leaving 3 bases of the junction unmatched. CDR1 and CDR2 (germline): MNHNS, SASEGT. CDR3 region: CASSEGQGGSPLHF. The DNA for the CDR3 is TGTGCCAGCAGTGAGGGACAGGGAGGTTCACCCCTCCACTTT.

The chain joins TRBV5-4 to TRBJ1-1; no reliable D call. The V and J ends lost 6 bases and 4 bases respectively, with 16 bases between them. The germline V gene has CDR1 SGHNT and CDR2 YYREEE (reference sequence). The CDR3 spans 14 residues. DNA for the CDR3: TGTGCCAGCACCCTCGCGGGTGAAAGCACTGAAGCTTTCTTT. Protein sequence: CASTLAGESTEAFF. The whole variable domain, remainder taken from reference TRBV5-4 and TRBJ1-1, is ETGVTQSPTHLIKTRGQQVTLRCSSQSGHNTVSWYQQALGQGPQFIFQYYREEENGRGNFPPRFSGLQFPNYSSELNVNALELDDSALYLCASTLAGESTEAFFGQGTRLTVV.

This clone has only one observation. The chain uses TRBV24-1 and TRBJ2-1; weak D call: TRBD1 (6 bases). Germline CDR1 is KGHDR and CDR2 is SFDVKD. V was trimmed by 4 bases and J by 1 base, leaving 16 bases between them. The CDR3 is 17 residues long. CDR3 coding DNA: TGTGCCACCAGTGACCCGACGACAGGTTTTTCCTACAATGAGCAGTTCTTC. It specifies CATSDPTTGFSYNEQFF.

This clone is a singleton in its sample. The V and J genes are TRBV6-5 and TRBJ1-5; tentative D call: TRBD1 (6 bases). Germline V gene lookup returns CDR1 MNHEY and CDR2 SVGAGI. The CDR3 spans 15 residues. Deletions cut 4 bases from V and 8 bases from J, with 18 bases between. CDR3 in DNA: TGTGCCAGCAGTTCTCAACAGGGAACGGGGAAGCCCCAGCATTTT. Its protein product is CASSSQQGTGKPQHF.

DNA for the CDR3: TGCGCCAGCAGCCCGGGGGCGGGACAGGGCAATGGCTACACCTTC. It specifies CASSPGAGQGNGYTF. The gene calls are TRBV4-3 and TRBJ1-2; 9 nucleotides agree with TRBD1. Germline assignment: CDR1 LGHNA and CDR2 YSLEER. The V gene end was trimmed by 4 bases and the J gene end by 6 bases; junction bases not matched to a gene: 9. The CDR3 contains 15 residues.

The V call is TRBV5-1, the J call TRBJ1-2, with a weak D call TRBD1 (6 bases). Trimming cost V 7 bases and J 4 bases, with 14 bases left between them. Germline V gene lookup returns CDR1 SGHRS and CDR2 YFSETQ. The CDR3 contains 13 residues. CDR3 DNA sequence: TGCGCCAGCGCCCCGCAGGGGAGCTATGGCTACACCTTC. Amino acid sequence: CASAPQGSYGYTF.

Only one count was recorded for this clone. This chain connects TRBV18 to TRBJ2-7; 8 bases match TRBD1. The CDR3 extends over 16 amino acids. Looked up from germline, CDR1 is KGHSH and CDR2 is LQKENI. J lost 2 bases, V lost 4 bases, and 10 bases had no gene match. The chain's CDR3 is CASSLGTGTGAYEQYF. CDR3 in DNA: TGTGCCAGCTCACTCGGAACCGGGACAGGAGCCTACGAGCAGTACTTC.